What follows is one TCR beta chain and its context. The antigen is undetermined. This sample is drawn from a study of naive and memory T cell subsets. The study's findings and limits: This RNA-based method may be sensitive to activation-related transcript changes.

Amplification of ligated cDNA took four PCR rounds with SP2 and nested alpha and beta constant primers. Alpha and beta constant region primers primed reverse transcription for blood and skin samples. TCRdb passed the 5' RACE reads through MiXCR, listing each CDR3 protein once. The table shows about 62,000 distinct CDR3 sequences, with 7% to 8% occurring only once. The CDR3 consists of 15 residues. V was shortened by 6 bases and J by 1 base, with 19 bases between the two germline ends. From germline, CDR1 is SQVTM and CDR2 ANQGSEA. The library had UMIs added by 3' ligation of an oligonucleotide to TCR cDNA. Adult healthy volunteers gave 2.5 ml peripheral blood for whole-blood RNA. Cells were not sorted; total RNA input targeted 1 to 1000 ng.

This chain links TRBV29-1 with TRBJ2-7; maybe TRBD2 (5 bases). The TCR sequence derives from a female donor in good health. DNA for the CDR3: TGCAGCGTCGCGGGCCCCTCCCCCACGTCCTACGAGCAGTACTTC. This sequence encodes CSVAGPSPTSYEQYF.